Shown below are 31 T cell receptor beta chains from a single sample sequenced in a study of shared T cell receptors in the human thymus. Sequenced by immunoSEQ multiplex PCR; TCRdb stores in-frame clones only, minus some. The table records some 720,000 clones, approximately 90% of them present only once. This sample was shared with a second study, whose subject was human thymus T cells.

The sequencing sample was made of thymocytes. The receptors were gathered from a boy in the first two years of life with a congenital heart defect.

The chain has TRBV19 and TRBJ2-4, with TRBD2 matching over 9 bases. The CDR3 consists of 21 residues. The J segment lost 0 bases and the V segment lost 5 bases, leaving 20 bases of the junction unmatched. The germline V gene encodes CDR1 LNHDA and CDR2 SQIVND (reference sequence). The DNA for the CDR3 is TGTGCCAGTAGTCCTTCCCCTCGACTTAGCGGGAGCTCTCTAGCCAAAAACATTCAGTACTTC. Its protein product is CASSPSPRLSGSSLAKNIQYF.

The chain is built from TRBV4-3 and TRBJ2-5, with 7 bases identical to TRBD2. This CDR3 region has 18 residues. CDR1 LGHNA and CDR2 YSLEER come from the germline V gene. Germline trimming cut 0 bases from V and 2 bases from J; bases unmatched to any gene: 12. The DNA of the CDR3 is TGCGCCAGCAGCCAAGAAACCCCCCCGGCGGGGGTACAAGAGACCCAGTACTTC. Encoded protein: CASSQETPPAGVQETQYF.

J is TRBJ2-6 and V is TRBV5-1; 7 nucleotides agree with TRBD1. Germline V lookup: CDR1 SGHRS, CDR2 YFSETQ. V shed 2 bases, J shed 2 bases, and the junction held 4 bases outside the gene matches. The CDR3 runs to 16 residues. The CDR3 sequence is CASSLDRATGANVLTF. The CDR3 DNA sequence: TGCGCCAGCAGCTTAGACAGGGCGACTGGGGCCAACGTCCTGACTTTC.

The V gene is TRBV4-1, the J gene TRBJ1-2, with 7 bases aligning to TRBD1. The V and J ends lost 0 bases and 0 bases, in that order; junction bases with no gene match: 7. The length of the CDR3 is 17 residues. Germline V gene sequence: CDR1 MGHRA, CDR2 YSYEKL. CDR3 sequence: CASSQEKQGHSNYGYTF. CDR3 in DNA: TGCGCCAGCAGCCAAGAGAAACAGGGGCATTCTAACTATGGCTACACCTTC.

In its sample, this clone was seen a few times. V and J are TRBV21-1 and TRBJ2-7; the D call of TRBD1 is as the table states it, not checked on the DNA. TRBV21-1 is shown as a pseudogene. The CDR3 is 15 amino acids. CDR3 region: CASSKRDSPPAWQYF. The CDR3 coding sequence is TGTGCCAGCAGCAAAAGGGACAGTCCTCCTGCCTGGCAGTACTTC.

The V gene is TRBV29-1, the J gene TRBJ2-4; TRBD2 matches 8 bases. CDR3 length: 14 amino acids. V shed 7 bases, J shed 7 bases, and the junction held 12 bases outside the gene matches. CDR1 is SQVTM and CDR2 is ANQGSEA in the germline V gene. The CDR3 bases are TGCAGCGCTGGACCGGGGGGGGCATTGAACATTCAGTACTTC. Translation: CSAGPGGALNIQYF.

The rearrangement joins TRBV27 to TRBJ2-5; 13 nucleotides align to TRBD2. CDR1 MNHEY and CDR2 SMNVEV come from the germline V gene (reference sequence). This CDR3 is 20 amino acids long. J lost 0 bases, V lost 5 bases, and 15 bases had no gene match. The CDR3 DNA sequence: TGTGCCAGCAGTCCCGTTGGACTAGCGGGAGTCAGGAAGTACCAAGAGACCCAGTACTTC. Translated: CASSPVGLAGVRKYQETQYF.

The genes are TRBV28 and TRBJ2-5; 13 positions match TRBD2. V gave up 6 bases and J gave up 3 bases; unmatched junction bases: 4. There are 15 residues in the CDR3. Germline lookup yields CDR1 MDHEN and CDR2 SYDVKM. DNA for the CDR3: TGTGCCAGCAGGCATGGACTAGCGGGAGAAGAGACCCAGTACTTC. This gives the protein CASRHGLAGEETQYF.

This clone was observed once. This sample includes further DNA sequences coding for the same CDR3. The V and J genes are TRBV2 and TRBJ2-1; 7 nucleotides line up with TRBD2. The V gene's germline CDR1 is SNHLY and CDR2 FYNNEI. V was clipped by 4 bases and J by 7 bases; unmatched bases: 7. This CDR3 comprises 14 residues. CDR3 region: CASSALAGANEQFF. The CDR3 nucleotides read TGTGCCAGCAGTGCCCTGGCGGGAGCAAATGAGCAGTTCTTC.

The chain uses TRBV25-1 and TRBJ2-1; 7 bases are shared with TRBD2. J lost 4 bases, V lost 1 base, and 4 bases had no gene match. Germline V gene data show CDR1 as MGHDK and CDR2 as SYGVNS. The CDR3 is 15 residues long. CDR3 nucleotides: TGTGCCAGCAGTGAATGGGGCGGGAGTTACAATGAGCAGTTCTTC. Protein sequence: CASSEWGGSYNEQFF.

The chain has TRBV5-1 and TRBJ2-7; 7 bases align to TRBD2. Per germline, CDR1 SGHRS and CDR2 YFSETQ. The CDR3 runs 16 residues. The V gene end was trimmed by 4 bases and the J gene end by 2 bases; junction bases not matched to a gene: 12. DNA for the CDR3: TGCGCCAGCAGCGGGGGTATAAGCGGGATAGCCTACGAGCAGTACTTC. Translation: CASSGGISGIAYEQYF.

The chain uses TRBV28 and TRBJ1-1, with 9 bases fitting TRBD1. The CDR3 is made up of 18 amino acids. V shed 5 bases and J 2 bases; nucleotides not matched to a gene: 15. Germline values: CDR1 MDHEN, CDR2 SYDVKM. The CDR3: CASSIHSGQGSLNTEAFF. The CDR3 coding sequence is TGTGCCAGCAGTATACATAGCGGACAGGGGTCGCTCAACACTGAAGCTTTCTTT.

This clone was counted once. This rearrangement joins TRBV2 to TRBJ2-7; D is perhaps TRBD2 (6 bases). Trimming took off 8 bases at V and 2 bases at J, with 13 bases between the two ends. This CDR3 has 13 amino acids. Germline V CDR1 and CDR2: SNHLY, FYNNEI. The CDR3 region is CASVGDSPYEQYF. The DNA for the CDR3 is TGTGCCAGCGTGGGGGACTCCCCCTACGAGCAGTACTTC.

The chain links TRBV2 to TRBJ2-7; 11 nucleotides match TRBD2. Per the germline V gene, CDR1 is SNHLY and CDR2 is FYNNEI. With 4 bases clipped from V and 7 bases from J, the junction kept 15 bases outside the gene matches. The CDR3 loop spans 17 amino acids. CDR3 in amino acids: CASSGGLAGGTPREQYF. In DNA form, the CDR3 reads TGTGCCAGCAGTGGGGGGCTAGCGGGAGGAACCCCTCGAGAGCAGTACTTC.

The CDR3 DNA reads as TGTGCCAGCAGCTTAGGGTCAGAAGATTGTTACGAGCAGTACTTC. Protein sequence: CASSLGSEDCYEQYF. V and J are TRBV7-2 and TRBJ2-7; no definite D call. In germline, CDR1 is SGHTA, CDR2 FQGNSA. The V end was cut by 1 base, the J end by 4 bases, with 14 bases between. There are 15 residues in the CDR3.

V usage is TRBV6-6 and J usage is TRBJ2-7; D might be TRBD2 (5 bases). Germline V gives CDR1 MNHNY, CDR2 SVGAGI (reference sequence). V lost 7 bases, J lost 6 bases, and 19 bases lay in between. This CDR3 is built from 14 residues. This CDR3 reads CASNHNTTRGEQYF. The CDR3 DNA follows: TGTGCCAGCAACCACAACACCACCCGGGGCGAGCAGTACTTC.

Regarding this clone: A read error may produce the germline difference seen at one junction end. The chain links TRBV29-1 to TRBJ2-1; D is ambiguous. CDR1 SQVTM and CDR2 ANQGSEA come from the germline V gene. The CDR3 runs to 14 residues. CDR3 region: CSIETWSSYNEQFF. As DNA, the CDR3 is TGCAGCATTGAAACGTGGAGCTCCTACAATGAGCAGTTCTTC.

The chain employs TRBV5-1 and TRBJ2-1; 9 nucleotides align to TRBD2. The length of the CDR3 is 16 residues. V was clipped by 2 bases and J by 6 bases; unmatched bases: 9. CDR1 SGHRS and CDR2 YFSETQ come from the germline V gene. The CDR3 loop reads CASSFRLAGVPNEQFF. The CDR3, as DNA: TGCGCCAGCAGCTTCCGATTAGCGGGAGTCCCCAATGAGCAGTTCTTC.

The chain couples TRBV28 to TRBJ1-5; a weak D match, TRBD1 (5 bases). V shed 2 bases and J shed 4 bases, with 9 bases lying between them. The CDR3 has 14 amino acids. Germline CDR1 reads MDHEN; CDR2 reads SYDVKM. CDR3 protein: CASSLAPGNQPQHF. The CDR3 nucleotides read TGTGCCAGCAGTTTAGCCCCAGGGAATCAGCCCCAGCATTTT.

This clone was detected a few times. V and J are TRBV4-1 and TRBJ1-5; 9 nucleotides align to TRBD1. CDR3 length equals 19 residues. Trimming removed 1 base from V and 0 bases from J; junction bases left unmatched: 10. The germline gives CDR1 MGHRA, CDR2 YSYEKL. CDR3: CASSQVGTGTKYSNQPQHF. CDR3 coding DNA: TGCGCCAGCAGCCAAGTAGGGACAGGGACGAAATATAGCAATCAGCCCCAGCATTTT.

This clone was recorded a few times. The V call is TRBV28, the J call TRBJ1-3, with TRBD1 as a possible D gene (5 bases). The CDR3 loop spans 14 amino acids. From germline, CDR1 is MDHEN and CDR2 SYDVKM. Trimming took 6 bases from V and 1 from J, leaving 10 bases between them. CDR3 DNA: TGTGCCAGCAGCCCAGGGAATTCTGGAAACACCATATATTTT. This translates into CASSPGNSGNTIYF.

V gene TRBV5-4 combines with J gene TRBJ1-1; unclear D gene. The V gene lost 2 bases and the J gene lost 1 base, with 15 bases spanning the gap. This CDR3 comprises 16 residues. CDR1 is SGHNT and CDR2 is YYREEE in the germline V gene (reference sequence). The DNA for the CDR3 is TGTGCCAGCAGCTTTCCCCGTGGCGGCGGGAACACTGAAGCTTTCTTT. This encodes CASSFPRGGGNTEAFF.

This clone was picked up one time. The gene calls are TRBV5-6 and TRBJ2-1, with 10 bases lining up with TRBD1. The CDR3 is 17 amino acids. Trimming took 4 bases from V and 4 from J; bases not matched to a gene: 11. Germline V gene lookup returns CDR1 SGHDT and CDR2 YYEEEE. This CDR3 is CASSPTGGAGPYNEQFF. The CDR3 DNA reads TGTGCCAGCAGCCCGACAGGGGGCGCCGGACCTTACAATGAGCAGTTCTTC.

The chain uses TRBV4-3 and TRBJ2-3; 7 positions agree with TRBD1. V was pared by 5 bases and J by 5 bases, with 13 bases of the junction left unmatched. The CDR3 runs 16 residues. Germline CDR1 is LGHNA and CDR2 is YSLEER. CDR3 loop: CASSTRDSKGGDTQYF. CDR3 DNA: TGCGCCAGCAGCACCCGGGACAGTAAGGGTGGAGATACGCAGTATTTT.

The V and J genes are TRBV27 and TRBJ1-1, with a possible D match to TRBD1 (6 bases). The germline gives CDR1 MNHEY, CDR2 SMNVEV (reference sequence). V lost 6 bases, J lost 4 bases, and 18 bases lay in between. CDR3 length: 15 residues. In DNA, the CDR3 is TGTGCCAGCAGCTCTATTGGCCAGGGGCGCACTGAAGCTTTCTTT. Amino acids: CASSSIGQGRTEAFF.

This chain uses TRBV25-1 with TRBJ2-7, with 9 bases aligning to TRBD1. Germline V gene data show CDR1 as MGHDK and CDR2 as SYGVNS. CDR3 length: 14 amino acids. Trimming took 5 bases from V and 4 from J; bases not matched to a gene: 6. CDR3 protein: CASSPSGQGYEQYF. The CDR3 DNA reads TGTGCCAGCAGTCCCTCGGGACAGGGTTACGAGCAGTACTTC.

This clone has a handful of counts. The chain has TRBV15 and TRBJ2-5; 8 positions agree with TRBD1. V lost 8 bases, J lost 3 bases, and 5 bases stayed unmatched. This CDR3 has 13 amino acids. Germline V gene data show CDR1 as LNHNV and CDR2 as YYDKDF (reference sequence). CDR3 protein: CATRDRTKETQYF. For the CDR3, the DNA is TGTGCCACCCGGGACAGGACTAAAGAGACCCAGTACTTC.

Concerning this clone: The sample contains more than one DNA sequence encoding this CDR3. The chain links TRBV27 to TRBJ2-3; 13 nucleotides line up with TRBD2. V shed 5 bases and J 3 bases; nucleotides not matched to a gene: 2. The CDR3 loop spans 15 amino acids. Per the germline V gene, CDR1 is MNHEY and CDR2 is SMNVEV (reference sequence). CDR3 nucleotide sequence: TGTGCCAGCAGTCCGACTAGCGGGGGGACAGATACGCAGTATTTT. Amino acid sequence: CASSPTSGGTDTQYF.

V gene TRBV12-5 combines with J gene TRBJ2-6; 9 bases fit TRBD1. Trimming took 6 bases from V and 1 from J; bases not matched to a gene: 10. In germline, CDR1 is LGHNT, CDR2 FRNRAP. CDR3 length equals 18 residues. The CDR3 DNA reads as TGTGCTAGTGGCAGTCTCGAGACAGGGGGTTCTGGGGCCAACGTCCTGACTTTC. This translates into CASGSLETGGSGANVLTF.

V usage is TRBV6-6 and J usage is TRBJ1-1; D may be TRBD1 (5 bases). The germline V gene has CDR1 MNHNY and CDR2 SVGAGI (reference sequence). The V gene lost 6 bases and the J gene lost 5 bases, with 16 bases spanning the gap. The CDR3 covers 14 residues. CDR3: CASRLQAGLTEAFF. As DNA, the CDR3 is TGTGCCAGCAGATTACAGGCGGGGCTAACTGAAGCTTTCTTT.

This clone was seen a single time. The chain employs TRBV7-9 and TRBJ2-1; 9 bases map to TRBD2. V was pared by 5 bases and J by 4 bases, with 12 bases of the junction left unmatched. The germline CDR1 and CDR2 sequences are SEHNR and FQNEAQ (reference sequence). The CDR3 runs 17 residues. The CDR3 bases are TGTGCCAGCAGCGTAGGGACTAGCCTTAAACTGTACAATGAGCAGTTCTTC. It translates to CASSVGTSLKLYNEQFF.